The rows below give T cell receptor beta chains drawn from one sample of a study of blood T cell repertoires in COVID-19. Using immunoSEQ multiplex PCR, the repertoire was profiled, and TCRdb retains in-frame clones only, with some absent. The sample carries tens of thousands of clones, 88% recorded once. Input material: peripheral blood. These receptors were obtained from a woman aged 55-70 years with COVID-19, enrolled during active disease. Both conserved end residues are part of each CDR3. Fields, in order: D gene, V gene, clone size, J gene, CDR3 protein, CDR3 DNA. The D gene is left open where the match is weak. Some rows have no size entry. The others give once, few or many, or a class for an expanded clone.

NA	TRBV20-1	NA	TRBJ1-1	CSVLGSEAFF	TGCAGTGTCTTGGGCAGCGAAGCTTTCTTT
TRBD1	TRBV18	NA	TRBJ1-2	CASSPQGQPSYGYTF	TGTGCCAGCTCACCGCAGGGACAGCCGAGCTATGGCTACACCTTC
NA	TRBV7-2	NA	TRBJ1-4	CASSLWQGGLGNEKLFF	TGTGCCAGCAGCTTATGGCAGGGAGGATTGGGGAATGAAAAACTGTTTTTT
TRBD2	TRBV28	once	TRBJ2-1	CATLPSERGYNEQFF	TGTGCCACTCTCCCCTCGGAGCGGGGCTACAATGAGCAGTTCTTC
TRBD2	TRBV6-5	NA	TRBJ2-3	CASSFGTSGGDTQYF	TGTGCCAGCAGTTTCGGGACTAGCGGAGGGGATACGCAGTATTTT
TRBD1	TRBV5-4	once	TRBJ1-2	CASSLGTGSNGYTF	TGTGCCAGCAGCCTGGGGACAGGGAGCAATGGCTACACCTTC
NA	TRBV5-6	NA	TRBJ2-7	CASTRDLPYEQYF	TGTGCCAGCACCCGGGACTTACCCTACGAGCAGTACTTC
TRBD1	TRBV3-1/TRBV3-2	NA	TRBJ1-6	CASSPTGERGSPLHF	TGTGCCAGCAGCCCGACAGGGGAGCGAGGTTCACCCCTCCACTTT
NA	TRBV6-1	NA	TRBJ1-2	CASSEAPNPAGGYTF	TGTGCCAGCAGTGAAGCGCCCAACCCTGCGGGAGGCTACACCTTC
TRBD2	TRBV3-1/TRBV3-2	NA	TRBJ2-3	CASSQMAGGLSTDTQYF	TGTGCCAGCAGCCAAATGGCGGGGGGTCTTAGCACAGATACGCAGTATTTT
NA	TRBV5-4	NA	TRBJ2-6	CASTSGANVLTF	TGTGCCAGCACTTCTGGGGCCAACGTCCTGACTTTC
TRBD1	TRBV4-3	NA	TRBJ1-4	CASSDERAGTGNEKLFF	TGCGCCAGCAGCGACGAGAGAGCCGGGACAGGGAATGAAAAACTGTTTTTT
TRBD2	TRBV5-5	NA	TRBJ2-4	CASSIDLGGIQYF	TGTGCCAGCAGCATAGACCTGGGGGGGATTCAGTACTTC
TRBD2	TRBV27	NA	TRBJ2-3	CASSVLAGNTDTQYF	TGTGCCAGCAGTGTTCTAGCGGGGAATACAGATACGCAGTATTTT
NA	TRBV29-1	NA	TRBJ1-2	CSAWTSWGYGYTF	TGCAGCGCCTGGACTTCTTGGGGCTATGGCTACACCTTC
TRBD2	TRBV7-9	NA	TRBJ2-7	CASSPVAGNSYEQYF	TGTGCCAGCAGCCCAGTAGCGGGAAACTCCTACGAGCAGTACTTC
NA	TRBV19	few	TRBJ1-4	CASSIFREEKLFF	TGTGCCAGTAGTATCTTTCGGGAGGAAAAACTGTTTTTT
NA	TRBV25-1	NA	TRBJ1-2	CASSEDNRLEGYTF	TGTGCCAGCAGTGAAGATAACAGGCTAGAAGGCTACACCTTC
NA	TRBV21-1	NA	TRBJ2-2	CASSKCRDSGNGELFF	TGTGCCAGCAGCAAATGCAGGGATAGCGGTAACGGGGAGCTGTTTTTT
TRBD2	TRBV5-1	NA	TRBJ2-3	CASSVGLAGAGGTDTQYF	TGCGCCAGCAGTGTGGGACTAGCGGGAGCGGGGGGCACAGATACGCAGTATTTT
NA	TRBV12-3/TRBV12-4	NA	TRBJ1-2	CASSPEGYYGYTF	TGTGCCAGCAGTCCGGAGGGGTACTATGGCTACACCTTC
TRBD1	TRBV5-1	NA	TRBJ2-7	CASSLGQGPSEQYF	TGCGCCAGCAGCTTGGGACAGGGTCCCTCCGAGCAGTACTTC
TRBD1	TRBV7-9	NA	TRBJ2-5	CASSPRDSGETQYF	TGTGCCAGCAGCCCCCGGGACAGTGGAGAGACCCAGTACTTC
TRBD1	TRBV15	NA	TRBJ1-2	CATSRDLGQGLGYTF	TGTGCCACCAGCAGAGATTTGGGACAGGGGCTTGGCTACACCTTC
NA	TRBV18	NA	TRBJ2-1	CASSPIGTYNEQFF	TGTGCCAGCTCACCGATCGGGACATACAATGAGCAGTTCTTC
NA	TRBV7-7	NA	TRBJ2-3	CASSPTLGGHTDTQYF	TGTGCCAGCAGCCCGACTCTAGGGGGACACACAGATACGCAGTATTTT
TRBD1	TRBV6-2/TRBV6-3	NA	TRBJ1-2	CASSSLSRDRVFGYTF	TGTGCCAGCAGTTCGCTATCCCGGGACAGAGTTTTTGGCTACACCTTC
TRBD2	TRBV6-2/TRBV6-3	NA	TRBJ2-7	CASSYPSGFSYEQYF	TGTGCCAGCAGTTACCCTAGCGGGTTCTCCTACGAGCAGTACTTC
NA	TRBV4-1	NA	TRBJ1-1	CASSQVQDTRKSFF	TGCGCCAGCAGCCAAGTTCAGGATACCAGGAAATCTTTCTTT
NA	TRBV19	NA	TRBJ1-5	CASSPWTEQPQHF	TGTGCCAGTAGTCCCTGGACAGAGCAGCCCCAGCATTTT
NA	TRBV30	NA	TRBJ2-5	CAWSGQFQETQYF	TGTGCCTGGAGTGGACAGTTCCAAGAGACCCAGTACTTC
NA	TRBV10-3	NA	TRBJ1-1	CAISEEINTEAFF	TGTGCCATCAGTGAAGAGATAAACACTGAAGCTTTCTTT
NA	TRBV5-1	NA	TRBJ2-2	CASSSQGTGELFF	TGCGCCAGCAGCTCCCAGGGCACCGGGGAGCTGTTTTTT
NA	TRBV11-3	once	TRBJ2-2	CASSPRGNTGELFF	TGTGCCAGCAGCCCGCGGGGGAACACCGGGGAGCTGTTTTTT
NA	TRBV4-1	NA	TRBJ2-3	CASSSEADLTDTQYF	TGCGCCAGCAGCTCGGAGGCGGACCTCACAGATACGCAGTATTTT
TRBD2	TRBV24-1	NA	TRBJ2-3	CATSDSQRGRDTQYF	TGTGCCACCAGTGATTCCCAGCGGGGGAGGGATACGCAGTATTTT
NA	TRBV6-5	NA	TRBJ1-2	CASSYGLRGGYTF	TGTGCCAGCAGTTACGGGCTAAGGGGGGGCTACACCTTC
NA	TRBV4-3	NA	TRBJ2-1	CASSQLNGPYNEQFF	TGCGCCAGCAGCCAACTCAACGGTCCCTACAATGAGCAGTTCTTC
NA	TRBV5-1	NA	TRBJ2-1	CASSLTAGAGDHEQFF	TGCGCCAGCAGCTTAACGGCGGGGGCCGGTGACCATGAGCAGTTCTTC
TRBD1	TRBV3-1/TRBV3-2	NA	TRBJ2-5	CASSQEDREETQYF	TGTGCCAGCAGCCAAGAGGACAGGGAAGAGACCCAGTACTTC
NA	TRBV10-2	NA	TRBJ1-2	CASRPEIENYGYTF	TGCGCCAGCAGGCCGGAGATAGAGAACTATGGCTACACCTTC
TRBD2	TRBV30	NA	TRBJ2-5	CAWRLAGETQYF	TGTGCCTGGAGACTAGCGGGAGAGACCCAGTACTTC
NA	TRBV7-8	NA	TRBJ1-3	CASSLNIGGGPYGNTIYF	TGTGCCAGCAGCTTAAATATAGGGGGGGGCCCGTATGGAAACACCATATATTTT
NA	TRBV10-3	NA	TRBJ1-5	CATQSLNQPQHF	TGTGCCACCCAGTCGCTCAATCAGCCCCAGCATTTT
TRBD1	TRBV28	NA	TRBJ2-7	CASSFPGTGPEQYF	TGTGCCAGCAGTTTCCCAGGGACAGGCCCCGAGCAGTACTTC
TRBD2	TRBV6-2/TRBV6-3	NA	TRBJ2-3	CASSYGLVSTDTQYF	TGTGCCAGCAGTTACGGACTAGTTAGCACAGATACGCAGTATTTT
TRBD1	TRBV7-9	NA	TRBJ2-1	CASSLSETGNNEQFF	TGTGCCAGCAGCTTATCAGAGACAGGGAATAATGAGCAGTTCTTC
NA	TRBV30	NA	TRBJ1-1	CAWSVRGFGAFF	TGTGCCTGGAGTGTACGCGGCTTCGGGGCTTTCTTT
TRBD2	TRBV6-5	NA	TRBJ2-1	CASSSGLAGYNEQFF	TGTGCCAGCAGTTCGGGACTAGCGGGCTACAATGAGCAGTTCTTC
NA	TRBV6-1	few	TRBJ1-5	CASSEEKRTASNQPQHF	TGTGCCAGCAGTGAAGAGAAGAGGACAGCTAGCAATCAGCCCCAGCATTTT
NA	TRBV28	NA	TRBJ2-1	CASSSSLEQFF	TGTGCCAGCAGTTCATCACTCGAGCAGTTCTTC
NA	TRBV4-1	NA	TRBJ1-4	CASSQDGRGLEKLFF	TGCGCCAGCAGCCAAGATGGTAGAGGTCTTGAAAAACTGTTTTTT
TRBD1	TRBV7-2	NA	TRBJ1-2	CASSFDRAGYTF	TGTGCCAGCAGCTTCGACAGGGCTGGCTACACCTTC
NA	TRBV4-1	NA	TRBJ1-1	CASSQWQGGDTEAFF	TGCGCCAGCAGCCAATGGCAGGGAGGAGACACTGAAGCTTTCTTT
TRBD2	TRBV27	NA	TRBJ2-1	CASALAGGRFNEQFF	TGTGCCAGCGCTCTAGCGGGGGGGCGGTTCAATGAGCAGTTCTTC
NA	TRBV19	once	TRBJ1-1	CASSLEAGATEAFF	TGTGCCAGTAGTCTTGAAGCGGGGGCCACTGAAGCTTTCTTT
TRBD1	TRBV27	NA	TRBJ1-5	CASRTGTGANQPQHF	TGTGCCAGCAGAACCGGGACAGGTGCAAATCAGCCCCAGCATTTT
NA	TRBV24-1	NA	TRBJ2-7	CATSDFEGRTYF	TGTGCCACCAGTGATTTTGAGGGTCGTACTTACTTC
NA	TRBV5-1	NA	TRBJ1-3	CASSLADSGNTIYF	TGCGCCAGCAGCTTGGCAGACTCTGGAAACACCATATATTTT